The clone carrying this TCR beta chain was counted between two and nine times. Its antigen is not known. These data originate in a study of blood T cells in healthy people across ages. Study-wide results and limits: Changes seen in expanded clonotypes were possibly confounded by donor CMV status left unknown.

A second about 7 to 11 cycle PCR used barcoded and J-beta primers. Every individual sample yielded 3 million or more paired-end reads (each containing CDR3). TCRdb processed the 5' RACE reads anew with MiXCR; each CDR3 protein has one entry. Of just over 1 million distinct CDR3 sequences listed, under 55% are singletons. The V and J ends lost 3 bases and 5 bases respectively, with 14 bases between them. The CDR3 runs to 15 residues. Germline CDR1 reads SGHRS; CDR2 reads YFSETQ. The material sequenced was blood. The chain employs TRBV5-1 and TRBJ1-4; weak D call: TRBD1 (6 bases). The sequence was collected from a woman in her sixties or seventies in good health. The CDR3 DNA sequence: TGCGCCAGCAGCTCGGAAGGACAGCAAAATGAAAAACTGTTTTTT. Protein sequence: CASSSEGQQNEKLFF.